These T cell receptor beta chains were read from a single sample in a study of cytomegalovirus exposure and HLA in healthy donors. The repertoire was sequenced with immunoSEQ multiplex PCR; TCRdb's copy has only in-frame clones and lacks some. The sample yields around 110,000 clones, around two thirds seen once. The sequenced sample consisted of PBMCs. The receptors here all came from a woman aged 40-49 years in good health and CMV-seropositive. The CDR3 runs from the conserved cysteine through the conserved F or W. Fields, in order: V gene, J gene, clone size, D gene, CDR3 DNA, CDR3 protein. A D gene is named only where the DNA matches it firmly. The listing skips clone size in some rows; elsewhere it reads once, few, many or a size class.

V: TRBV10-1
J: TRBJ2-2
size: .
D: .
DNA: TGCGCCAGCAAGGCAGGGTATTCCGGGGAGCTGTTTTTT
CDR3: CASKAGYSGELFF

V: TRBV25-1
J: TRBJ1-4
size: .
D: TRBD1
DNA: TGTGCCAGCAGGGGGACAGGGTTGGAAAAACTGTTTTTT
CDR3: CASRGTGLEKLFF

V: TRBV5-4
J: TRBJ2-1
size: .
D: .
DNA: TGTGCCAGCAGTCAAAAACCGGGACTCAACAATGAGCAGTTCTTC
CDR3: CASSQKPGLNNEQFF

V: TRBV6-4
J: TRBJ1-6
size: .
D: TRBD1
DNA: TGTGCCAGCAGTGATGGACAGGGGGCTTCACCCCTCCACTTT
CDR3: CASSDGQGASPLHF

V: TRBV4-1
J: TRBJ2-7
size: .
D: TRBD1
DNA: TGCGCCAGCAGCCGCAAAGCGGGACAGGGATCCTACGAGCAGTACTTC
CDR3: CASSRKAGQGSYEQYF

V: TRBV7-8
J: TRBJ1-4
size: .
D: .
DNA: TGTGCCAGCAGCTCCGGCGGGCCAACATGGAGTGAAAAACTGTTTTTT
CDR3: CASSSGGPTWSEKLFF

V: TRBV27
J: TRBJ1-6
size: .
D: .
DNA: TGTGCCAGCAGTGGCCGCGACTCATTTCCACCCCTCCACTTT
CDR3: CASSGRDSFPPLHF

V: TRBV30
J: TRBJ2-7
size: once
D: .
DNA: TGTGCCTGGAGTGTACAACCAAGGGGCGAGCAGTACTTC
CDR3: CAWSVQPRGEQYF

V: TRBV27
J: TRBJ1-6
size: .
D: .
DNA: TGTGCCAGCAGTCCCCTGGCCCCAGGGGAATCACCCCTCCACTTT
CDR3: CASSPLAPGESPLHF

V: TRBV13
J: TRBJ1-6
size: .
D: .
DNA: TGTGCCAGCAGCCCCCTCACAGGAATCGGCGTAAGATCACCCCTCCACTTT
CDR3: CASSPLTGIGVRSPLHF

V: TRBV11-2
J: TRBJ2-5
size: once
D: TRBD2
DNA: TGTGCCAGCAGCTCTAGCGGGAGGGCCCGGGAGACCCAGTACTTC
CDR3: CASSSSGRARETQYF